Listed below are T cell receptor beta chains from one sample, sequenced in a study of glioma-infiltrating T cells after dendritic cell vaccination. Generated by immunoSEQ multiplex PCR, the TCRdb table keeps only in-frame clones and is missing some. The table has about 64,000 clones, around nine tenths seen once. Sample: blood, taken after dendritic cell vaccination. The receptors were gathered from a human donor with glioblastoma. CDR3s include the opening cysteine and the closing phenylalanine or tryptophan. D genes are given only for firm matches. The listing skips clone size in some rows; elsewhere it reads once, few, many or a size class.

D gene,V gene,clone size,J gene,CDR3 protein,CDR3 DNA
NA,TRBV2,NA,TRBJ2-2,CASSWDSNTGELFF,TGTGCCAGCAGCTGGGACTCGAACACCGGGGAGCTGTTTTTT
NA,TRBV7-2,NA,TRBJ2-3,CASSLVREADTQYF,TGTGCCAGCAGCTTAGTTAGGGAGGCAGATACGCAGTATTTT
NA,TRBV27,few,TRBJ1-2,CASSLGGHGYTF,TGTGCCAGCAGTTTAGGGGGCCATGGCTACACCTTC
NA,TRBV6-4,NA,TRBJ1-4,CASRRDGSTNEKLFF,TGTGCCAGCAGGCGGGACGGGTCAACTAATGAAAAACTGTTTTTT
NA,TRBV6-4,NA,TRBJ2-1,CASSELQGYEQFF,TGTGCCAGCAGTGAGCTTCAGGGCTATGAGCAGTTCTTC
NA,TRBV30,NA,TRBJ1-6,CAWTGGNSPLHF,TGTGCCTGGACGGGGGGTAATTCACCCCTCCACTTT
NA,TRBV4-3,NA,TRBJ1-1,CASSQEAMGGEAFF,TGCGCCAGCAGCCAAGAAGCCATGGGAGGTGAAGCTTTCTTT
NA,TRBV5-1,few,TRBJ2-3,CASEAADTQYF,TGCGCCTCCGAAGCTGCAGATACGCAGTATTTT
NA,TRBV11-3,NA,TRBJ1-1,CASSLAGQMNTEAFF,TGTGCCAGCAGCTTAGCGGGACAAATGAACACTGAAGCTTTCTTT
TRBD2,TRBV10-1,NA,TRBJ2-1,CASSVSGSPSVRFF,TGCGCCAGCAGTGTTAGCGGGAGCCCTTCGGTGAGGTTCTTC
NA,TRBV11-3,NA,TRBJ2-7,CASSLGGFSYEQYF,TGTGCCAGCAGCTTAGGAGGTTTCTCCTACGAGCAGTACTTC
TRBD1,TRBV9,NA,TRBJ2-2,CASSPLDRPNTGELFF,TGTGCCAGCAGCCCCTTGGACAGGCCGAACACCGGGGAGCTGTTTTTT
TRBD1,TRBV5-4,NA,TRBJ2-7,CASSPDRGLGYEQYF,TGTGCCAGCAGTCCAGACAGGGGTTTAGGCTACGAGCAGTACTTC
TRBD2,TRBV5-1,NA,TRBJ2-3,CASSLPTSGGITDTQYF,TGCGCCAGCAGCTTGCCGACTAGCGGGGGCATCACAGATACGCAGTATTTT
NA,TRBV18,NA,TRBJ1-1,CASSPDGRVQGTEAFF,TGTGCCAGCTCACCAGACGGCAGGGTCCAAGGCACTGAAGCTTTCTTT
NA,TRBV30,NA,TRBJ1-2,CAWLAQWSNYGYTF,TGTGCCTGGCTAGCACAGTGGAGTAACTATGGCTACACCTTC
NA,TRBV11-2,NA,TRBJ2-7,CASSTRQGFYEQYF,TGTGCCAGCAGCACCCGGCAGGGCTTCTACGAGCAGTACTTC
NA,TRBV7-9,medium-sized,TRBJ2-7,CASSSVAMYPEQYF,TGTGCCAGCAGCTCAGTTGCCATGTACCCCGAGCAGTACTTC
NA,TRBV7-2,NA,TRBJ2-5,CASSHSGKAETQYF,TGTGCCAGCAGCCATAGCGGAAAAGCGGAGACCCAGTACTTC
TRBD1,TRBV19,NA,TRBJ1-5,CASSIVATGHQPQHF,TGTGCCAGTAGTATAGTTGCGACAGGGCATCAGCCCCAGCATTTT
TRBD1,TRBV11-3,NA,TRBJ2-3,CASSLGGQVTDTQYF,TGTGCCAGCAGCTTAGGGGGACAGGTCACAGATACGCAGTATTTT
TRBD1,TRBV19,NA,TRBJ2-5,CASSLGTGRETQYF,TGTGCCAGTAGCCTCGGGACAGGGCGGGAGACCCAGTACTTC
TRBD1,TRBV5-1,NA,TRBJ2-3,CASSTTGGADTQYF,TGCGCCAGCTCGACGACAGGGGGCGCGGATACGCAGTATTTT
NA,TRBV14,NA,TRBJ2-3,CASSQDREGTQYF,TGTGCCAGCAGCCAGGACCGGGAAGGTACGCAGTATTTT
TRBD1,TRBV2,NA,TRBJ1-2,CASSVGDRVLDGYTF,TGTGCCAGCAGTGTAGGGGACAGGGTGTTAGATGGCTACACCTTC
TRBD1,TRBV9,NA,TRBJ2-7,CASGRQGSYEQYF,TGTGCCAGCGGGAGACAGGGTAGCTACGAGCAGTACTTC
NA,TRBV19,NA,TRBJ1-5,CASSIGRGKGNQPQHF,TGTGCCAGTAGTATAGGTCGGGGGAAGGGCAATCAGCCCCAGCATTTT
TRBD1,TRBV9,NA,TRBJ2-7,CASSVAGTGYQQYF,TGTGCCAGCAGCGTCGCCGGGACAGGGTACCAGCAGTACTTC
TRBD1,TRBV7-9,few,TRBJ1-5,CASSLEGAYSNQPQHF,TGTGCCAGCAGCTTAGAGGGGGCTTATAGCAATCAGCCCCAGCATTTT
NA,TRBV5-6,NA,TRBJ2-7,CASSFAPGYEQYF,TGTGCCAGCAGCTTTGCCCCCGGCTACGAGCAGTACTTC
TRBD1,TRBV30,NA,TRBJ2-7,CAWSGQVREQYF,TGTGCCTGGTCAGGACAGGTCAGAGAGCAGTACTTC
NA,TRBV4-3,NA,TRBJ1-6,CASSQRGQSGNSPLHF,TGCGCCAGCAGCCAAAGGGGACAATCGGGAAATTCACCCCTCCACTTT
TRBD2,TRBV5-1,NA,TRBJ2-3,CASSLELADTDTQYF,TGCGCCAGCAGCTTGGAACTAGCGGACACCGATACGCAGTATTTT
TRBD1,TRBV11-3,NA,TRBJ2-5,CASSSRDRGDQETQYF,TGTGCCAGCAGCTCACGGGACAGAGGGGATCAAGAGACCCAGTACTTC
NA,TRBV19,few,TRBJ1-5,CASSILRQPQHF,TGTGCCAGTAGTATATTACGGCAGCCCCAGCATTTT
NA,TRBV7-9,NA,TRBJ1-1,CASSLDMNTEAFF,TGTGCCAGCAGCTTAGATATGAACACTGAAGCTTTCTTT
NA,TRBV7-9,medium-sized,TRBJ1-1,CASSLDLLDEAFF,TGTGCCAGCAGCTTAGACCTACTTGATGAAGCTTTCTTT
NA,TRBV25-1,NA,TRBJ2-3,CASSETGRTDTQYF,TGTGCCAGCAGTGAAACAGGGCGGACGGATACGCAGTATTTT
NA,TRBV5-4,NA,TRBJ2-1,CASSLDRASYNEQFF,TGTGCCAGCAGCTTGGACAGGGCCTCCTACAATGAGCAGTTCTTC
TRBD1,TRBV15,once,TRBJ2-1,CATRRGQGPWNEQFF,TGTGCCACCCGTAGAGGACAGGGGCCCTGGAATGAGCAGTTCTTC
TRBD1,TRBV12-5,NA,TRBJ1-3,CASGQGQVGNTIYF,TGTGCTAGTGGCCAGGGACAGGTTGGGAACACCATATATTTT